Presented here are 16 T cell receptor beta chains from one specimen sequenced in a study of T cell clonality in common variable immunodeficiency. TCRdb's copy holds only in-frame clones and misses some; the assay was immunoSEQ multiplex PCR. Listed for the sample are approximately 81,000 clones, none seen a single time. Sequenced material: peripheral blood mononuclear cells. Receptors were obtained from a person between 18 and 75 years old in good health.

This clone has at least ten counts. The CDR3 region is CASSMGLAEKLFF. The CDR3 bases that were read are TGTGCCAGTAGTATGGGACTAGCCGAAAAA. The chain carries TRBV19 and TRBJ1-4; possible D gene TRBD1, 5 bases. The read terminates 3 residues before the CDR3 end, so the remaining end is supplied by the germline J gene. CDR3 length: 13 residues. Trimming took 3 bases from V and 8 from J, leaving 10 bases between them. Germline V gives CDR1 LNHDA, CDR2 SQIVND (reference sequence). The whole variable domain, filled in from reference TRBV19 and TRBJ1-4, reads DGGITQSPKYLFRKEGQNVTLSCEQNLNHDAMYWYRQDPGQGLRLIYYSQIVNDFQKGDIAEGYSVSREKKESFPLTVTSAQKNPTAFYLCASSMGLAEKLFFGSGTQLSVL.

This clone was counted ten times or more. The missing CDR3 end, 3 residues past where the read stops, is filled in from the germline J gene. The chain recombines TRBV5-1 with TRBJ2-1; 11 positions match TRBD2. The CDR3 length is 15 residues. Losses at the gene ends were 0 bases for V and 6 bases for J; bases not matched to a gene: 2. Germline-derived CDR1 and CDR2 are SGHRS and YFSETQ. The sequenced CDR3 bases are TGCGCCAGCAGCTTGGTAGCGGGAGGGGGCAATGAG. Its protein product is CASSLVAGGGNE. The complete CDR3 sequence is CASSLVAGGGNEQFF.

There are many counts of this clone. The DNA read from the CDR3 is TGTGCCAGTAGTACCCGATCGGGACAGGGGGCGGACGGC. Its translation: CASSTRSGQGADG. The entire CDR3 sequence reads CASSTRSGQGADGYTF. The V call is TRBV19, the J call TRBJ1-2, with 12 bases that match TRBD1. The CDR3 goes on 3 residues after the read ends, and that part is filled in from the germline J gene. Looked up from germline, CDR1 is LNHDA and CDR2 is SQIVND (reference sequence). CDR3 length: 16 residues.

This clone was observed many times. Read data end 3 residues before the CDR3 end; the end is taken from the germline J gene. The V gene is TRBV20-1, the J gene TRBJ2-1, with D possibly being TRBD2 (5 bases). V shed 0 bases and J shed 3 bases, with 15 bases lying between them. The CDR3 has 16 amino acids. CDR1 and CDR2 (germline): DFQATT, SNEGSKA (reference sequence). The CDR3 reads CSARERGSSNYNEQFF. Incomplete CDR3 DNA: TGCAGTGCTAGAGAACGGGGTAGCTCTAACTACAATGAG.

Ten or more counts support this clone. The read is 3 residues too short to cover the CDR3 end, so that end is filled in from the germline J gene. The genes are TRBV29-1 and TRBJ2-5, with TRBD2 matching 12 bases. The J segment lost 2 bases and the V segment lost 4 bases, leaving 8 bases of the junction unmatched. This CDR3 has 16 residues. CDR1 SQVTM and CDR2 ANQGSEA come from the germline V gene. CDR3 DNA (partial): TGCAGCGTTGTCCCTAGCGGGAGGGCCACTCAAGAGACC. It is translated as CSVVPSGRATQET. The entire CDR3 sequence reads CSVVPSGRATQETQYF.

This clone occurred many times. The read ends 3 residues before the CDR3 terminus; that terminus is restored from the germline J gene. The chain couples TRBV7-2 to TRBJ2-1; no firm D call. The ends were cut back, 5 bases at V and 3 bases at J, with 8 bases in the middle. CDR3 size: 13 residues. Germline loops: CDR1 SGHTA, CDR2 FQGNSA. The sequenced CDR3 bases are TGTGCCAGCAGCCCAACAGACTACAATGAG. As protein: CASSPTDYNE. The full CDR3 is CASSPTDYNEQFF. The entire variable domain, with the rest obtained from reference TRBV7-2 and TRBJ2-1, is as follows: GAGVSQSPSNKVTEKGKDVELRCDPISGHTALYWYRQSLGQGLEFLIYFQGNSAPDKSGLPSDRFSAERTGGSVSTLTIQRTQQEDSAVYLCASSPTDYNEQFFGPGTRLTVL.

This clone was seen repeatedly, ten times or more. The CDR3 end lies 3 residues beyond the end of the read and is filled in from the germline J gene. The rearrangement joins TRBV7-9 to TRBJ2-7, with 10 bases lining up with TRBD1. Germline CDR1 reads SEHNR; CDR2 reads FQNEAQ (reference sequence). The J segment lost 6 bases and the V segment lost 6 bases, leaving 5 bases of the junction unmatched. The CDR3 length is 13 residues. The CDR3 protein is CASRGTGVPEQYF. Incomplete CDR3 DNA: TGTGCCAGCAGGGGGACAGGGGTTCCCGAG.

This clone was counted ten times or more. The CDR3 is cut off 3 residues early in the read; its end comes from the germline J gene. The chain combines TRBV7-8 with TRBJ2-5; 8 bases match TRBD2. J gave up 3 bases and V 0 bases, and 0 bases lay outside the gene matches. The CDR3 totals 14 residues. Germline CDR1 reads SGHVS; CDR2 reads FQNEAQ. CDR3 DNA, as far as it was read: TGTGCCAGCAGCTTAGCGCGGGGGGAAGAGACC. Amino acid sequence: CASSLARGEET. The complete CDR3 reads CASSLARGEETQYF.

This clone was seen at least ten times. The sequence runs out 3 residues before the end of the CDR3; the remainder is reconstructed from the germline J gene. The V and J genes are TRBV12-3 or TRBV12-4 and TRBJ2-7, with D hard to call. Trimming cost V 1 base and J 3 bases, with 7 bases left between them. The CDR3 covers 13 residues. The sequenced part of the CDR3 DNA is TGTGCCAGCAGTTTAGGTCTCCTCTACGAG. Amino acid sequence: CASSLGLLYE. The entire CDR3 protein is CASSLGLLYEQYF.

This clone was seen ten or more times. The read finishes 3 residues shy of the CDR3 end, and the germline J gene is used to complete it. This sequence joins TRBV29-1 and TRBJ1-1, with TRBD1 as a possible D gene (6 bases). Germline values: CDR1 SQVTM, CDR2 ANQGSEA. The CDR3 contains 17 residues. Trimming took 7 bases from V and 0 from J, leaving 24 bases between them. CDR3 bases read: TGCAGCGCCCCAAAGGGTGCAGGGGACCTGATGAACACTGAA. Translation: CSAPKGAGDLMNTE. The full CDR3 sequence reads CSAPKGAGDLMNTEAFF.

This clone was seen ten or more times. The DNA ends 3 residues before the CDR3 does, and the rest of the CDR3 is filled in from the germline J gene. The J gene is TRBJ2-7, the V gene TRBV7-8; 8 nucleotides align to TRBD1. The CDR3 is made up of 16 amino acids. Per germline, CDR1 SGHVS and CDR2 FQNEAQ. Trimming cost V 4 bases and J 2 bases; bases outside gene matches: 10. CDR3 region: CASSWTRTGNPYEQYF. Incomplete CDR3 DNA: TGTGCCAGCAGCTGGACCCGGACAGGGAACCCCTACGAG.

This clone was recorded many times. The CDR3 end is not reached by the read, which stops 3 residues before it; the germline J gene fills it in. This chain connects TRBV10-3 to TRBJ1-1, with a possible D match to TRBD1 (5 bases). The germline V gene has CDR1 ENHRY and CDR2 SYGVKD. There are 14 residues in the CDR3. The V end lost 2 bases, the J end lost 4 bases, and 11 bases lay between the germline ends. CDR3 sequence: CAISEARGVTEAFF. The covered CDR3 bases are TGTGCCATCAGTGAGGCCCGGGGGGTCACTGAA.

At least ten counts were recorded for this clone. Read data end 3 residues before the CDR3 end; the end is taken from the germline J gene. The chain links TRBV5-1 to TRBJ2-3; 10 bases map to TRBD2. CDR1 and CDR2 from the germline V gene are SGHRS and YFSETQ. The CDR3 runs to 16 residues. With 3 bases clipped from V and 6 bases from J, the junction kept 10 bases outside the gene matches. The CDR3 sequence is CASSYNGLAGADTQYF. The CDR3 DNA, read in part, is TGCGCCAGCAGCTATAACGGGCTAGCGGGAGCGGATACG.

This clone was counted at least ten times. The read comes to an end 3 residues before the CDR3 does, leaving the germline J gene to fill in the end. The gene calls are TRBV5-1 and TRBJ2-1; 10 positions match TRBD1. V trimming: 4 bases; J trimming: 4 bases; junction bases outside the gene matches: 5. The CDR3 length is 15 residues. Per the germline V gene, CDR1 is SGHRS and CDR2 is YFSETQ. The sequenced CDR3 bases are TGCGCCAGCAGCGCGGACAGGGGGGTTTACAATGAG. It is translated as CASSADRGVYNE. The whole CDR3 region reads CASSADRGVYNEQFF.

In its sample, this clone was seen a few times. The chain's CDR3 is CASSEGLGGSEKLFF. The covered CDR3 bases are TGCGCCAGCAGTGAGGGGCTTGGGGGGTCCGAAAAA. The chain couples TRBV10-2 to TRBJ1-4; TRBD1 might be the D (5 bases). Sequencing ends 3 residues short of the CDR3 end; the germline J gene provides the rest. The germline gives CDR1 WSHSY, CDR2 SAAADI. V was trimmed by 2 bases and J by 8 bases, leaving 15 bases between them. This CDR3 spans 15 amino acids.

Ten or more counts support this clone. The CDR3 goes on 3 residues after the read ends, and that part is filled in from the germline J gene. This rearrangement joins TRBV30 to TRBJ1-2; no reliable D call. The CDR3 runs 12 residues. Trimming stripped 1 base from V and 2 bases from J, with 5 bases between. Germline values: CDR1 GTSNPN, CDR2 SVGIG (reference sequence). The chain's CDR3 is CAWSDQNYGYTF. The CDR3 bases that were read are TGTGCCTGGAGTGATCAAAACTATGGC.